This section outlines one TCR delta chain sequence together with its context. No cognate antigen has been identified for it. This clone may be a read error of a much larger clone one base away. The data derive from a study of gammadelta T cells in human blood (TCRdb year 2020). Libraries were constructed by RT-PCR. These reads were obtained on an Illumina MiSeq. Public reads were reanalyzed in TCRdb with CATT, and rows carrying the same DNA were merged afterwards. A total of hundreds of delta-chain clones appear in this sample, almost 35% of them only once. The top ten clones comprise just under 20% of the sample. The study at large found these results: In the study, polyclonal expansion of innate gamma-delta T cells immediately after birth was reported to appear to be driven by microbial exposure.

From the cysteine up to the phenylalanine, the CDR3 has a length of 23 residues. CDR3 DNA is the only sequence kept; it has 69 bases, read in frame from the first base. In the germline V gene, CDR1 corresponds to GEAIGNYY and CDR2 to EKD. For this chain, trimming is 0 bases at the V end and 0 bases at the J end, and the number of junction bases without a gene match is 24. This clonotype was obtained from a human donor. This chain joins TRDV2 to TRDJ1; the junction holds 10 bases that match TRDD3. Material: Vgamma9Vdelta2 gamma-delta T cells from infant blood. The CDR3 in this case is CACDTTFPSAGDTDTKHTDKLIF. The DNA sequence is TGTGCCTGTGACACCACGTTCCCTTCGGCGGGGGATACGGATACTAAACACACCGATAAACTCATCTTT.